The clone carrying this TCR beta chain appeared many times. Its antigen is not known. V shed 3 bases and J shed 7 bases, with 10 bases lying between them. There are 14 residues in the CDR3. This sample stems from a study of tumor-infiltrating lymphocytes in primary liver carcinoma. Study as a whole: Ranging in age from 30 to 69 years, the patients were men and women. Study-level findings and limits: The samples were not sorted (they were bulk), so CD4+ and CD8+ repertoires were not compared. Tumor-adjacent and tumor-blood pairs shared less of their repertoires than tumor region pairs shared.

Germline DNA was also extracted, and blood RNA derived from unsorted whole blood. TCR beta cDNA was prepared out of roughly 500 ng total RNA by means of a constant-region primer. Construction of TCR beta libraries relied on three successive nested multiplex PCR rounds employing slightly modified ARM-PCR. Forward primers for TRBV1-TRBV30 and a C-beta reverse primer served the first two PCR rounds, at about 9 cycles each. TCRdb called the multiplex PCR reads again in MiXCR, with one record for every CDR3 protein. The sample lists approximately 330,000 distinct CDR3 sequences; around three fifths were seen once.

The sequence derives from a man aged 40-50 years with primary liver carcinoma and hepatitis B virus infection. The rearrangement links TRBV12-3 or TRBV12-4 to TRBJ1-6, with D maybe TRBD1 (6 bases). The sequenced material came from peripheral blood. CDR3 protein: CASSFDRSNSPLHF. The CDR3 bases are TGTGCCAGCAGTTTTGACAGGTCGAATTCACCCCTCCACTTT.